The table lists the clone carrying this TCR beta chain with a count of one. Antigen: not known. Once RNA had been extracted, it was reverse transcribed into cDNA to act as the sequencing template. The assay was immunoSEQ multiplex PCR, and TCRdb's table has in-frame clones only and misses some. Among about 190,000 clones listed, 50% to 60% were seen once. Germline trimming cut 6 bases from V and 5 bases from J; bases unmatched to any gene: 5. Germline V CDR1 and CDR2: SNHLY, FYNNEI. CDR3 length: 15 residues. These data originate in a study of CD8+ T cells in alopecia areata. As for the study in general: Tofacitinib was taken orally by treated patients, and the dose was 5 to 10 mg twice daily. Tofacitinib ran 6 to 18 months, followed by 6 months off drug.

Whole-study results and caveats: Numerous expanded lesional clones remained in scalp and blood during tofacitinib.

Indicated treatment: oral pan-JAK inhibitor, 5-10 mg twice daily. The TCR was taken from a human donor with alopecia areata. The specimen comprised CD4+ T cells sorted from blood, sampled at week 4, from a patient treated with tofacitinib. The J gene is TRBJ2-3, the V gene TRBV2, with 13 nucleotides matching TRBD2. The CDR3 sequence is CASRRGLAGRDTQYF. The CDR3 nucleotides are TGTGCCAGCAGGCGGGGACTAGCGGGGAGAGATACGCAGTATTTT. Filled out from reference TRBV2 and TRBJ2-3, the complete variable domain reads EPEVTQTPSHQVTQMGQEVILRCVPISNHLYFYWYRQILGQKVEFLVSFYNNEISEKSEIFDDQFSVERPDGSNFTLKIRSTKLEDSAMYFCASRRGLAGRDTQYFGPGTRLTVL.